This entry describes one T cell receptor beta chain. The entry originates in a study of T cells after somatic rescue of genetic block. Assay used: immunoSEQ multiplex PCR; TCRdb lists only in-frame clones, some missing. The sample contains 10,000 to 15,000 clones, 73% of which appear only once. The clonotype was recovered from a boy younger than 18. Source material: peripheral blood mononuclear cells (PBMCs).

DNA of the CDR3: TGTGCCAGCAGCGTAAGGACTAGCGGGAGTGAGACCCAGTACTTC. It is translated as CASSVRTSGSETQYF. V is TRBV5-4 and J is TRBJ2-5, with 13 bases identical to TRBD2. Per the germline V gene, CDR1 is SGHNT and CDR2 is YYREEE (reference sequence). The CDR3 runs to 15 residues. Trimming cost V 4 bases and J 5 bases; bases outside gene matches: 5.